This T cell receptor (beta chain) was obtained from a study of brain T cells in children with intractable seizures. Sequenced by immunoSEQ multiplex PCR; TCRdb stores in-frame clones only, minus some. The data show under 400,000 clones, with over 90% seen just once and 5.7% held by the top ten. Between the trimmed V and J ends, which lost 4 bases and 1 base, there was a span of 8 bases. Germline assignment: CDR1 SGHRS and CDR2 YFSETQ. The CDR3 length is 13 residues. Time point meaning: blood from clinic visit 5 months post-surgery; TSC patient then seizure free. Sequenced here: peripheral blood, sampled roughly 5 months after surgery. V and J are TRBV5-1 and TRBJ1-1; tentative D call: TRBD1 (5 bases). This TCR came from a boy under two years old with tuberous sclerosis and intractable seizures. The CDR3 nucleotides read TGCGCCAGCAGCCTAGGGGAGAACACTGAAGCTTTCTTT. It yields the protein CASSLGENTEAFF.